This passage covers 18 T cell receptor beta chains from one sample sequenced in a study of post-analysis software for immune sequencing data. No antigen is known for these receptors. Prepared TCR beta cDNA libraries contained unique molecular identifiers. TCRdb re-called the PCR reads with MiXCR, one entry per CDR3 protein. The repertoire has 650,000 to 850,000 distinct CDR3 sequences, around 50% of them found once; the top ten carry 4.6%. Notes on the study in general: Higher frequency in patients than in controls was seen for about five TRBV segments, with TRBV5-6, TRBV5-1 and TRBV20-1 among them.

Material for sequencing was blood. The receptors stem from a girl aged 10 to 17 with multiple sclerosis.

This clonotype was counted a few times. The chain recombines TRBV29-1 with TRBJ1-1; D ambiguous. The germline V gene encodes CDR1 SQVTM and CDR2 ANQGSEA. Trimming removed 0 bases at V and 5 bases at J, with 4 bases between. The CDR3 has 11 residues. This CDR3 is CSVEERTEAFF. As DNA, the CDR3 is TGCAGCGTTGAAGAGAGGACTGAAGCTTTCTTT.

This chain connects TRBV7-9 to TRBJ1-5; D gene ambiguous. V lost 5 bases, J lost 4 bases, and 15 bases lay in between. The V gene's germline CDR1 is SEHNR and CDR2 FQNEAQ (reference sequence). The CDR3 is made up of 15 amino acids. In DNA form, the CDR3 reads TGTGCCAGCAGCCCAAGAGGAGATCCTAATCAGCCCCAGCATTTT. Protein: CASSPRGDPNQPQHF.

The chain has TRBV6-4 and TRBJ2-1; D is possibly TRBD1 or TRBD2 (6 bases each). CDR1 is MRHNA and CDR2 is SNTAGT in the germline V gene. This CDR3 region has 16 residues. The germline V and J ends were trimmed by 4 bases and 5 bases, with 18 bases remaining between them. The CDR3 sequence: CASSAVASRGHNEQFF. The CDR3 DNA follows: TGTGCCAGCAGTGCGGTAGCATCACGGGGGCACAATGAGCAGTTCTTC.

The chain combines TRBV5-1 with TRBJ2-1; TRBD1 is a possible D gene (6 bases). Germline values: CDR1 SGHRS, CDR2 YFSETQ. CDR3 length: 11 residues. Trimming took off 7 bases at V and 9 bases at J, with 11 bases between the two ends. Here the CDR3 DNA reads TGCGCCAGCCAACTGGGGGCTGAGCAGTTCTTC. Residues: CASQLGAEQFF.

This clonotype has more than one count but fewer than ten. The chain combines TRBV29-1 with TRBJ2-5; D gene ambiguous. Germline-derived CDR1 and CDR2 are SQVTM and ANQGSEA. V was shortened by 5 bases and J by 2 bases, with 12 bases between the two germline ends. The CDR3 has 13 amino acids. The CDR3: CSVPNWNQETQYF. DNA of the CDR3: TGCAGCGTTCCCAATTGGAATCAAGAGACCCAGTACTTC.

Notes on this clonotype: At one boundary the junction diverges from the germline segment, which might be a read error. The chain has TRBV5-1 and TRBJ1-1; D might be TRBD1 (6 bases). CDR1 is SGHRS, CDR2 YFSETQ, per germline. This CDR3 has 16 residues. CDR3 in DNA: TGCGCCAGCAGCTTGGACAGGGTGGGCTTGAACCCTGAAGCTTTCTTT. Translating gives CASSLDRVGLNPEAFF.

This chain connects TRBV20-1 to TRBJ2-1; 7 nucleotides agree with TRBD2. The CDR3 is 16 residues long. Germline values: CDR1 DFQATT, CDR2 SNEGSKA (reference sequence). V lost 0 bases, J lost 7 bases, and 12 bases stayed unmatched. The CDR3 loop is CSARDLQGSGQNEQFF. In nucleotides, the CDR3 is TGCAGTGCTAGAGATCTCCAGGGTAGCGGGCAGAATGAGCAGTTCTTC.

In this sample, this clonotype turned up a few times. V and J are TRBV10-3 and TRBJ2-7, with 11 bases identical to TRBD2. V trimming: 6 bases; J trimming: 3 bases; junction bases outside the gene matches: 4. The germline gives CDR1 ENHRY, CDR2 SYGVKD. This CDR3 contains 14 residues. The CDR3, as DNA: TGTGCCATCAGGGGGACTAGCGGAAGCTACGAGCAGTACTTC. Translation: CAIRGTSGSYEQYF.

CDR3 in DNA: TGCAGTGCTAGAAAGATGGGGCAGTTCTACGAGCAGTACTTC. Its translation is CSARKMGQFYEQYF. The gene calls are TRBV20-1 and TRBJ2-7, with D possibly matching TRBD1 (5 bases). The length of the CDR3 is 14 residues. The germline V gene has CDR1 DFQATT and CDR2 SNEGSKA (reference sequence). V was pared by 2 bases and J by 3 bases, with 14 bases between.

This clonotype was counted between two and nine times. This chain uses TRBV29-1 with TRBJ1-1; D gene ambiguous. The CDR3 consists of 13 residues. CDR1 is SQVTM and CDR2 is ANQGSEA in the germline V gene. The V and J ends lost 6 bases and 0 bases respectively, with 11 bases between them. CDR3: CSVSGRLNTEAFF. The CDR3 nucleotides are TGCAGCGTGTCTGGACGGTTGAACACTGAAGCTTTCTTT.

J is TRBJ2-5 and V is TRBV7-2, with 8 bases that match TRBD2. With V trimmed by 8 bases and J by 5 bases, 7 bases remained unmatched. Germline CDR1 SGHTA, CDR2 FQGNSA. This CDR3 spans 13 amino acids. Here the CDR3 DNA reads TGTGCCAGCGGACCCGGGGGGGCGGAGACCCAGTACTTC. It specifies CASGPGGAETQYF. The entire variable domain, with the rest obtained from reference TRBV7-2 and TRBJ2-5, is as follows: GAGVSQSPSNKVTEKGKDVELRCDPISGHTALYWYRQSLGQGLEFLIYFQGNSAPDKSGLPSDRFSAERTGGSVSTLTIQRTQQEDSAVYLCASGPGGAETQYFGPGTRLLVL.

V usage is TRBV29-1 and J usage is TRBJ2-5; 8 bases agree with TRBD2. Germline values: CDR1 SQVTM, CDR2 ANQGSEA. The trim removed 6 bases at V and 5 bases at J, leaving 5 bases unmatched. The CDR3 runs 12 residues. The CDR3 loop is CSVAGLGETQYF. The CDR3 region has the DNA TGCAGCGTAGCGGGACTAGGGGAGACCCAGTACTTC. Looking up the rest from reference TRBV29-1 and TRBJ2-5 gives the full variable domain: SAVISQKPSRDICQRGTSLTIQCQVDSQVTMMFWYRQQPGQSLTLIATANQGSEATYESGFVIDKFPISRPNLTFSTLTVSNMSPEDSSIYLCSVAGLGETQYFGPGTRLLVL.

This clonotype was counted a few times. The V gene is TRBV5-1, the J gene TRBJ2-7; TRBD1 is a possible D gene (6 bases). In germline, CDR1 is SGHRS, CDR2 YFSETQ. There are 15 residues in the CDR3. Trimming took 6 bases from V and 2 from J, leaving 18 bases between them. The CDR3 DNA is TGCGCCAGCACCACTACAGGGAGCCGAACCTACGAGCAGTACTTC. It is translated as CASTTTGSRTYEQYF.

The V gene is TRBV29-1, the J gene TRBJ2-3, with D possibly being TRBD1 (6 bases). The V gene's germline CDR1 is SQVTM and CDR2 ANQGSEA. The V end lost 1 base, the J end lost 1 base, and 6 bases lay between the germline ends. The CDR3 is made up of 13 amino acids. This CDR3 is CSVEGTGTDTQYF. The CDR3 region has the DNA TGCAGCGTTGAAGGGACAGGCACAGATACGCAGTATTTT.

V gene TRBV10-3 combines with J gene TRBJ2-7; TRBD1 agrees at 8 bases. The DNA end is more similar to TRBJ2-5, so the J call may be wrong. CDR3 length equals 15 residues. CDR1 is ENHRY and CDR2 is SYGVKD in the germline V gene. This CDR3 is CAISQGAPGRETQYF. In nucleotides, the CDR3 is TGTGCCATCAGCCAGGGGGCCCCGGGAAGGGAGACCCAGTACTTC.

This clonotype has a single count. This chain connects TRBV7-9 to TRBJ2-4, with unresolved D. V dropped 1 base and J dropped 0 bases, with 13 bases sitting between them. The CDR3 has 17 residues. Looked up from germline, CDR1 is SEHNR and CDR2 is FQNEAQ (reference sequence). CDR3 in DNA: TGTGCCAGCAGCTTAGAAGTTTCCCCAATAGCCAAAAACATTCAGTACTTC. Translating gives CASSLEVSPIAKNIQYF.

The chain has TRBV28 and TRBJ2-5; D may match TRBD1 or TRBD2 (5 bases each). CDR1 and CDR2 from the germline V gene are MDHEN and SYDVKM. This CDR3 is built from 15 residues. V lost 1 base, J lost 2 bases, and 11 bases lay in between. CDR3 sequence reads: CASSLSGTLQETQYF. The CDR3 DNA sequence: TGTGCCAGCAGTTTATCCGGGACCTTGCAAGAGACCCAGTACTTC.

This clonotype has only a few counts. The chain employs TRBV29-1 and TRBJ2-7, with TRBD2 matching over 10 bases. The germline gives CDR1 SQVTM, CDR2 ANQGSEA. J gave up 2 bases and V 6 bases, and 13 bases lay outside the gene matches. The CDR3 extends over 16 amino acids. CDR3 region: CSVAGQGLAGAYEQYF. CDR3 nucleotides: TGCAGCGTAGCCGGACAGGGCCTAGCGGGAGCCTACGAGCAGTACTTC.